This T cell receptor (beta chain) was identified in a study of control samples from healthy donors and cancer patients. Between the trimmed V and J ends, which lost 3 bases and 3 bases, there was a span of 15 bases. The CDR3 has 15 residues. Germline V gene sequence: CDR1 MNHEY, CDR2 SMNVEV (reference sequence). Assay used: immunoSEQ multiplex PCR; TCRdb lists only in-frame clones, some missing. The sample lists 20,000 to 25,000 clones, about 88% occurring once. The source of this sequence is a woman aged 55-70 years with head and neck cancer. This chain joins TRBV27 and TRBJ2-7; possible D gene TRBD1, 5 bases. The source material was PBMCs. The CDR3 nucleotides are TGTGCCAGCAGTTTGGGGCGATTCAGATACTACGAGCAGTACTTC. Its translation is CASSLGRFRYYEQYF.